Presented here are 10 T cell receptor beta chains from one specimen sequenced in a study of graft-versus-host responses after intestinal transplantation. Repertoires were generated with immunoSEQ multiplex PCR, while TCRdb's copy carries only in-frame clones and drops some. The sample has roughly 97,000 clones, about 90% seen once. Their recognized antigens are unknown. The sequencing used unstimulated CD4+ T cells sorted from spleen or lymph node cells, collected before intestinal transplant. The receptors stem from a human donor who received an intestinal transplant.

The V and J genes are TRBV28 and TRBJ2-5, with D maybe TRBD2 (5 bases). Per the germline V gene, CDR1 is MDHEN and CDR2 is SYDVKM. V was pared by 3 bases and J by 5 bases, with 13 bases between. The CDR3 runs to 14 residues. Here the CDR3 reads CASSLTKRMETQYF. Written as DNA, the CDR3 is TGTGCCAGCAGTTTGACTAAACGGATGGAGACCCAGTACTTC. Filled out from reference TRBV28 and TRBJ2-5, the complete variable domain reads DVKVTQSSRYLVKRTGEKVFLECVQDMDHENMFWYRQDPGLGLRLIYFSYDVKMKEKGDIPEGYSVSREKKERFSLILESASTNQTSMYLCASSLTKRMETQYFGPGTRLLVL.

The J gene is TRBJ1-6, the V gene TRBV5-6, with 7 bases identical to TRBD1. This CDR3 comprises 14 residues. V lost 1 base and J lost 10; bases outside the gene matches: 5. Looked up from germline, CDR1 is SGHDT and CDR2 is YYEEEE. The CDR3 region is CASSLNRGLSPLHF. The CDR3 bases are TGTGCCAGCAGCTTGAATAGGGGGCTCTCACCCCTCCACTTT.

This chain connects TRBV11-2 to TRBJ2-3; TRBD1 or TRBD2 may be the D gene (6 bases each). The CDR3 loop spans 13 amino acids. Looked up from germline, CDR1 is SGHAT and CDR2 is FQNNGV. Trimming shortened V by 4 bases and J by 8 bases, and 13 bases separated the two germline ends. The CDR3 DNA is TGTGCCAGCAGCTACAGACAGGAGGGTACGCAGTATTTT. This sequence encodes CASSYRQEGTQYF.

This chain uses TRBV27 with TRBJ2-5; perhaps TRBD1 as D (6 bases). Germline V lookup: CDR1 MNHEY, CDR2 SMNVEV (reference sequence). The ends were cut back, 4 bases at V and 7 bases at J, with 16 bases in the middle. The CDR3 contains 14 residues. CDR3 amino acids: CASSSVQGILTQYF. As DNA, the CDR3 is TGTGCCAGCAGTTCAGTTCAGGGGATATTGACCCAGTACTTC.

This sequence joins TRBV28 and TRBJ1-5; the D is unclear. The V gene lost 5 bases and the J gene lost 4 bases, with 9 bases spanning the gap. The CDR3 extends over 13 amino acids. Germline V lookup: CDR1 MDHEN, CDR2 SYDVKM. The CDR3 sequence: CASSRAVNQPQHF. Here the CDR3 DNA reads TGTGCCAGCAGTCGAGCAGTAAATCAGCCCCAGCATTTT. The whole variable domain, remainder taken from reference TRBV28 and TRBJ1-5, is DVKVTQSSRYLVKRTGEKVFLECVQDMDHENMFWYRQDPGLGLRLIYFSYDVKMKEKGDIPEGYSVSREKKERFSLILESASTNQTSMYLCASSRAVNQPQHFGDGTRLSIL.

The rearrangement links TRBV30 to TRBJ2-5, with TRBD1 matching over 7 bases. Germline CDR1 is GTSNPN and CDR2 is SVGIG (reference sequence). V lost 6 bases and J lost 2; bases outside the gene matches: 6. The CDR3 is 13 residues long. The CDR3 DNA reads TGTGCCTGTAGCCGGGACAGTCAAGAGACCCAGTACTTC. Translated: CACSRDSQETQYF.

The chain links TRBV19 to TRBJ2-5; TRBD2 agrees at 7 bases. Germline V gives CDR1 LNHDA, CDR2 SQIVND (reference sequence). The CDR3 extends over 15 amino acids. V dropped 0 bases and J dropped 5; count of bases not matched to a gene: 6. The CDR3 sequence: CASSIEAGVYETQYF. CDR3 bases: TGTGCCAGTAGTATAGAGGCGGGAGTATACGAGACCCAGTACTTC.

The gene calls are TRBV12-5 and TRBJ1-1; TRBD1 might be the D (5 bases). V was pared by 1 base and J by 1 base, with 7 bases between. The CDR3 totals 14 residues. The V gene's germline CDR1 is LGHNT and CDR2 FRNRAP. The CDR3 region is CASGLGQTNTEAFF. CDR3 in DNA: TGTGCTAGTGGTTTGGGACAGACGAACACTGAAGCTTTCTTT.

As to this clone: One end of the junction varies from germline; a read error may be responsible. The sample has other DNA sequences that encode this CDR3 too. The genes are TRBV9 and TRBJ1-6; D unresolved. This CDR3 comprises 15 residues. The germline V gene encodes CDR1 SGDLS and CDR2 YYNGEE. CDR3 nucleotide sequence: TGCGCCAGCAGCGTTGATAACCCTGGAAATTCACCCCTCCACTTT. Protein product: CASSVDNPGNSPLHF.

This clone was seen a few times. The gene calls are TRBV2 and TRBJ2-3, with a tentative D call TRBD1 (5 bases). The germline V gene encodes CDR1 SNHLY and CDR2 FYNNEI. The ends were cut back, 4 bases at V and 2 bases at J, with 10 bases in the middle. The length of the CDR3 is 14 residues. The CDR3 DNA follows: TGTGCCAGCAGTGTAGTACAGGACACAGATACGCAGTATTTT. This codes for CASSVVQDTDTQYF.